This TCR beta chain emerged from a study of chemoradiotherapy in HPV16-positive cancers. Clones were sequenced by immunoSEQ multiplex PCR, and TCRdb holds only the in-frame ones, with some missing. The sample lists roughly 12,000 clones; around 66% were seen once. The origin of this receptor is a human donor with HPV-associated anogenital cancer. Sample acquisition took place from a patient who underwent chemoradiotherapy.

CDR3 DNA sequence: TGTGCCATCAGTTCGGGACAGACAAAGAACACTGAAGCTTTCTTT. Amino acids: CAISSGQTKNTEAFF. This chain uses TRBV10-3 with TRBJ1-1; TRBD1 matches 7 bases. Germline lookup yields CDR1 ENHRY and CDR2 SYGVKD. This CDR3 has 15 amino acids. V trimming: 5 bases; J trimming: 1 base; junction bases outside the gene matches: 7.